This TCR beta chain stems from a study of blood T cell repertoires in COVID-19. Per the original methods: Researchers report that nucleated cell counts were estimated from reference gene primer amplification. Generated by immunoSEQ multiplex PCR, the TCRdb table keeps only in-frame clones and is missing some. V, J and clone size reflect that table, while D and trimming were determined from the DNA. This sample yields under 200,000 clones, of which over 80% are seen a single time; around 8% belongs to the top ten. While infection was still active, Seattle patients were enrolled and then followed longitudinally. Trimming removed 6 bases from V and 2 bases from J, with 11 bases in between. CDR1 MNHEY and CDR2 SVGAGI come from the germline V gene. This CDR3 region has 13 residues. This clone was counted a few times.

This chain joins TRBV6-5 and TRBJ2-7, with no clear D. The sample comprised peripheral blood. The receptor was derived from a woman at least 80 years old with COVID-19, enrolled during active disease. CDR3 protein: CASSSSGPYEQYF. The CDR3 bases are TGTGCCAGCAGCTCGTCTGGCCCCTACGAGCAGTACTTC.